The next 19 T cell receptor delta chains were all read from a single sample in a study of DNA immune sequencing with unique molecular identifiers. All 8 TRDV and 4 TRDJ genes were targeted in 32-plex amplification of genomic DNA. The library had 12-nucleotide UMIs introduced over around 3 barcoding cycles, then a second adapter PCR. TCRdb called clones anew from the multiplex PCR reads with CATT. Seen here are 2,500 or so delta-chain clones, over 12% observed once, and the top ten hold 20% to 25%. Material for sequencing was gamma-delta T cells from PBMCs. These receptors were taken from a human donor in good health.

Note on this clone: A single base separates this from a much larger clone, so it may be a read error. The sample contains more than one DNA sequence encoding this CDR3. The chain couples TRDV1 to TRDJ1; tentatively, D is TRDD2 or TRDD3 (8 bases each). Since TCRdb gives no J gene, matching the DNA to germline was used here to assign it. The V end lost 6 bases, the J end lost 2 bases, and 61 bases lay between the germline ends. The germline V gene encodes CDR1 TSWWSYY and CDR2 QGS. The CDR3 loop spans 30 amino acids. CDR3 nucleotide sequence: TGTGCTCTTGGAGGTGCCTCCGACCTTCCTAAGAGAACGACGTCCCTTCTACTGGGGGCCAACTTCCTCGAGACCGATAAACTCATCTTT. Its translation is CALGGASDLPKRTTSLLLGANFLETDKLIF.

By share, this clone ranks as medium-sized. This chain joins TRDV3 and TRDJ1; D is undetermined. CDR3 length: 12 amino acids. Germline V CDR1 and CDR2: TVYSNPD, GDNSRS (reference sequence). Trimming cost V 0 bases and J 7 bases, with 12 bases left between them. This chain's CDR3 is CAFSSLHGKLIF. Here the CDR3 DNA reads TGTGCCTTTAGCTCGCTCCATGGTAAACTCATCTTT.

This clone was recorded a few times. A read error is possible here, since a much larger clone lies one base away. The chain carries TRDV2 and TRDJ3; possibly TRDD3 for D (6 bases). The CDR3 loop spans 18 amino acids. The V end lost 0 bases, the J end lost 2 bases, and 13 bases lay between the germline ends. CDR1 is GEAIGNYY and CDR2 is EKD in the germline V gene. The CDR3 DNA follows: TGTGCCTGTGACACCGTGGGGGGACCCCCCTGGGACACCCGACAGATGTTTTTC. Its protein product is CACDTVGGPPWDTRQMFF.

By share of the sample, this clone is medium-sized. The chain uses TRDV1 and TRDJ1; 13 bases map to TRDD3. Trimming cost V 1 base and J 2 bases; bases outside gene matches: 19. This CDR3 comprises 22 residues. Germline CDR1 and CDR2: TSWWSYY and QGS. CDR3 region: CALGEPPSLTYWGIRSTDKLIF. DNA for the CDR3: TGTGCTCTTGGGGAACCACCTTCCCTTACTTACTGGGGGATACGCTCTACCGATAAACTCATCTTT.

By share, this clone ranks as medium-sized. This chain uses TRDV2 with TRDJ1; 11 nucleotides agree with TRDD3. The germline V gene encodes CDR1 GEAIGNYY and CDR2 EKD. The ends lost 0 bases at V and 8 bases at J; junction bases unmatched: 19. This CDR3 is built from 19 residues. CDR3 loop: CACDTVATTTGGYYPKLIF. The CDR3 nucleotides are TGTGCCTGTGACACCGTGGCTACGACCACTGGGGGATATTATCCCAAACTCATCTTT.

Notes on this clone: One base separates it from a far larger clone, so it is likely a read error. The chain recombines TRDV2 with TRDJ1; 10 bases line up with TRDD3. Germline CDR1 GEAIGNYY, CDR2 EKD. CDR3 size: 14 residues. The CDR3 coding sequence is TGTGCCTGTGACGCGTTGGGGGATACTGATAAACTCACCTTT. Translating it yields CACDALGDTDKLTF.

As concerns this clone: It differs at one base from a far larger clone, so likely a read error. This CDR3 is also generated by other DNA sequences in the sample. CDR3 DNA: TGTGCCTGTGACACCGTTATAGGCACTGGGGGACCCCCAGACGATAAACTCATCTTT. Translation gives CACDTVIGTGGPPDDKLIF. This chain links TRDV2 with TRDJ1, with 9 positions matching TRDD3. The CDR3 is 19 amino acids. With 0 bases clipped from V and 4 bases from J, the junction kept 17 bases outside the gene matches. Germline V lookup: CDR1 GEAIGNYY, CDR2 EKD.

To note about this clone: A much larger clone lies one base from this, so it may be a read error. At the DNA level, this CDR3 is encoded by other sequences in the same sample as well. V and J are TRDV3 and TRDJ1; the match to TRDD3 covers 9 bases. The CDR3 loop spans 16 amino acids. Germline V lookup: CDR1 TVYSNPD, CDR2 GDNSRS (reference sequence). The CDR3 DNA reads TGTGCTTTTAAGGGTACGTCGGGGGATACCCCCGATAAACTCATCTTT. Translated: CAFKGTSGDTPDKLIF.

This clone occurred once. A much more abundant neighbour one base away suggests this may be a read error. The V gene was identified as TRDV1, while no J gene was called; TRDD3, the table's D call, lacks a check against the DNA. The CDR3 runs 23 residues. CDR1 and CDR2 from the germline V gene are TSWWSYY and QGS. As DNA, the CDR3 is TGTGCTCTTGGGGAAAATGGGGGCATTACATCTCCAATCCCAGACTCGGGGGATACTGAGCTCATCTTT. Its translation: CALGENGGITSPIPDSGDTELIF.

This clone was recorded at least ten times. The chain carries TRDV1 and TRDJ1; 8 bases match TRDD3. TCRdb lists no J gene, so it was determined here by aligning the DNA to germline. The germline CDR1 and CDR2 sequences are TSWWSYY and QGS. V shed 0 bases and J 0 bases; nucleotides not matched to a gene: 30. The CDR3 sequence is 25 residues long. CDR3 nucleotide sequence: TGTGCTCTTGGGGAACTCGCATTAATACGGCCACATCGTACTGGGGGCCCCGCCTACACCGATAAACTCATCTTT. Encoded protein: CALGELALIRPHRTGGPAYTDKLIF.

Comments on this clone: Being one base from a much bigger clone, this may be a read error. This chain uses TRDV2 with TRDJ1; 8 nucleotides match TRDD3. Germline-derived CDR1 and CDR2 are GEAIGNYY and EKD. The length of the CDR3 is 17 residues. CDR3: CASDTTFVMGDTDKLIF. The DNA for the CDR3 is TGTGCCAGTGACACGACGTTTGTCATGGGGGATACCGATAAACTCATCTTT.

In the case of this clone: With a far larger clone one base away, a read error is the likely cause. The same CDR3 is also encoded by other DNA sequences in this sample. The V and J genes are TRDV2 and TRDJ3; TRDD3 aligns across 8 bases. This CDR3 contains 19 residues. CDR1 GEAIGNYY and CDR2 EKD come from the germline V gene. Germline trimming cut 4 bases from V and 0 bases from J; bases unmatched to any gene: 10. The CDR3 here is CACDTLLGASSWDTRQMFF. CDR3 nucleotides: TGTGCCTGTGATACCCTACTGGGGGCCAGCTCCTGGGACACCCGACAGATGTTTTTC.

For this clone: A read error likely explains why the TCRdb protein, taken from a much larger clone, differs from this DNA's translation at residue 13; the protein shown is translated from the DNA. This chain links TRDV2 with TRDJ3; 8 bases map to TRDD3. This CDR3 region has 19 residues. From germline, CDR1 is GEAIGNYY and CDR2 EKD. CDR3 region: CACDTLLGASSWVTRQMFF. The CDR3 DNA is TGTGCCTGTGACACCCTACTGGGGGCCAGCTCCTGGGTCACCCGACAGATGTTTTTC.

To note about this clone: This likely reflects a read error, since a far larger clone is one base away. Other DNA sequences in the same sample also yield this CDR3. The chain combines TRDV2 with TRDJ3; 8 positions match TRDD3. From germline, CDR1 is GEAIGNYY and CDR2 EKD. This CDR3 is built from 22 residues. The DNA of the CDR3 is TGTGCCTGTGACACCGGGGGAGTGGGGGATCCCTCAAGCTCCTGGGACACCCGACAAATGTTTTTC. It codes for CACDTGGVGDPSSSWDTRQMFF.

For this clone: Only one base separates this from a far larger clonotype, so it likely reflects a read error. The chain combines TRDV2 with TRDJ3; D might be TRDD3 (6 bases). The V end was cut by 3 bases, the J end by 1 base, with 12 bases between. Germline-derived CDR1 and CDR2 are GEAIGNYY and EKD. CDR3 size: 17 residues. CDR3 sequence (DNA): TGTGCCTGTGACGAAGTACTGGGTTCCTGGGACACCCGACAGATGTTTTTC. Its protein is CACDEVLGSWDTRQMFF.

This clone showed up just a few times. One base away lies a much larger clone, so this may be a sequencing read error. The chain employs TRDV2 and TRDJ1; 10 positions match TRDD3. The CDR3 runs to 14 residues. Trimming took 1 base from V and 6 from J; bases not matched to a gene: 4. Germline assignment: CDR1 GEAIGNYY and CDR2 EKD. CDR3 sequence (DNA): TGTGCCTGTGACACACTGGGGGATCCTTATAAACTCATCTTT. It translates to CACDTLGDPYKLIF.

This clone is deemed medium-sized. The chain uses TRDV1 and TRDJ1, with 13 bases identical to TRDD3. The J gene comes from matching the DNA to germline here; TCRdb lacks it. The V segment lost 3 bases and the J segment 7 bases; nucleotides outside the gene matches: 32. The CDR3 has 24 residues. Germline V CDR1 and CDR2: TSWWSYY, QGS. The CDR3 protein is CALGDPSYGAPTGGYEGIRGKLIF. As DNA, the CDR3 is TGTGCTCTTGGGGACCCTTCCTACGGAGCACCTACTGGGGGATACGAAGGGATCAGGGGTAAACTCATCTTT.

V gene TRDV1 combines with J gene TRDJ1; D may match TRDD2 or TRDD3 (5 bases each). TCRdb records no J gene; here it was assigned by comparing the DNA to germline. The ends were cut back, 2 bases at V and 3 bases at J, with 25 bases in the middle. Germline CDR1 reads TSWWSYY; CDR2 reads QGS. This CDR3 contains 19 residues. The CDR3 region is CALGEDLLGAHYRADKLIF. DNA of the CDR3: TGTGCTCTTGGGGAAGACCTACTTGGGGCCCACTATCGCGCCGATAAACTCATCTTT.

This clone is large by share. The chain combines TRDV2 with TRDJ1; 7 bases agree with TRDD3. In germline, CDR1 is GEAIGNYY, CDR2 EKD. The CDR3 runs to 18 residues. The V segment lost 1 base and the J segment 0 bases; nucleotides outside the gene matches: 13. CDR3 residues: CACDTNWGKPGYTDKLIF. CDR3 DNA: TGTGCCTGTGACACGAATTGGGGGAAACCAGGGTACACCGATAAACTCATCTTT.